This T cell receptor (beta chain) stems from a study of shared clonotypes between healthy human individuals. The repertoire was sequenced with immunoSEQ multiplex PCR; TCRdb's copy has only in-frame clones and lacks some. This sample has 2 million to 2.5 million clones; more than 90% occur once, and the top ten carry approximately 0.13%. This CDR3 has 16 amino acids. The J segment lost 6 bases and the V segment lost 3 bases, leaving 10 bases of the junction unmatched. In germline, CDR1 is SGHRS, CDR2 YFSETQ. The chain employs TRBV5-1 and TRBJ2-2; 8 bases agree with TRBD2. Sequenced: naive CD4+ T cells sorted from blood. The subset: CD45RA+ positively selected. The TCR sequence derives from a man aged 18 to 29 in good health. In nucleotides, the CDR3 is TGCGCCAGCAGCTATCCCCCGGGGGGGCTCCCCGGGGAGCTGTTTTTT. It translates to CASSYPPGGLPGELFF.